The table lists the clone carrying this T cell receptor beta chain with a count of one. Its antigen is not known. The data belong to a study of neoadjuvant anti-PD-1 for oral cavity cancer. Broader study findings: TCR analyses covered only a few patients per response group. After neoadjuvant nivolumab, PBMC T cell clonality was significantly higher in non-responders than responders.

Sample time point: after neoadjuvant nivolumab, at surgical resection. Patients had newly diagnosed, untreated stage II-IVA oral cavity squamous cell carcinoma. Analysis of PBMCs was direct, with no culture step. TCRdb's table, derived via immunoSEQ multiplex PCR, lists solely in-frame clones and lacks some. The sample includes just under 70,000 clones, 85% of them seen just once. CDR1 is SGHTA, CDR2 FQGNSA, per germline. Trimming took 1 base from V and 12 from J; bases not matched to a gene: 9. This CDR3 is 16 amino acids long. This receptor was obtained from a person aged 35-79 years with oral cavity squamous cell carcinoma. This specimen was PBMCs, taken after nivolumab (anti-PD-1) treatment. This chain joins TRBV7-2 and TRBJ2-6; 10 nucleotides match TRBD1. The CDR3 bases are TGTGCCAGCAGCTTAGGACAGGGGGCGCTAGGGCGCGTCCTGACTTTC. It specifies CASSLGQGALGRVLTF.